The sequence of this T cell receptor beta chain was determined in a study of T cells after yellow fever vaccination. On the study more broadly: Preparing low-cell-number fractions relied on SMART-Seq v4 Ultra Low Input.

A single record per CDR3 protein comes from TCRdb applying MiXCR to the 5' RACE reads. The data hold 300,000 to 450,000 distinct CDR3 sequences, with 7% to 9% observed a single time. The germline V and J ends were trimmed by 7 bases and 12 bases, with 25 bases remaining between them. CDR3 length equals 15 residues. Study-wide findings and caveats: Contaminating bulk clonotypes could be abundant in FACS-sorted repertoires.

This clonotype was found a few times. Its specificity is not known. The receptor was isolated from a man aged 18-30 years who received the YFV17D yellow fever vaccine. The rearrangement uses TRBV12-3 or TRBV12-4 and TRBJ2-1, with D possibly TRBD2 on 6 matching bases. Material: PBMCs, obtained about 41 days after the first yellow fever vaccination. CDR3 sequence reads: CASNELGLDPSGQFF. Here the CDR3 DNA reads TGTGCCAGCAATGAACTGGGACTGGATCCGTCGGGGCAGTTCTTC.